A selection of T cell receptor beta chains follows, all from one sample in a study of blood T cell repertoires in COVID-19. Method: immunoSEQ multiplex PCR; TCRdb's copy keeps in-frame clones and lacks some. Among a few hundred thousand clones, about 86% were seen once, and the ten largest hold more than 1.2%. Sequencing was performed on peripheral blood. These receptors were taken from a man older than 75 with acute or convalescent COVID-19. The CDR3 runs from the conserved cysteine through the conserved F or W. A D gene is named only where the DNA matches it firmly. Clone size appears in some rows only: once, few, many, or a class for an expanded clone.

>.|TRBV7-2|TRBJ1-2|.
TGTGCCAGCAGCAACCCGGGAATCAACTATGGCTACACCTTC
CASSNPGINYGYTF
>.|TRBV14|TRBJ2-3|.
TGTGCCAGCAGCCAAGATCTAAGAAGCGGTCTCTTCACGGGGCAGTATTTT
CASSQDLRSGLFTGQYF
>TRBD2|TRBV19|TRBJ2-3|.
TGTGCCAGTAGTATCATAGCGGGAGCCCCAGATACGCAGTATTTT
CASSIIAGAPDTQYF
>.|TRBV19|TRBJ2-7|.
TGTGCCAGTAGTACCGGCGGCAGACCCTACGAGCAGTACTTC
CASSTGGRPYEQYF
>.|TRBV5-1|TRBJ2-5|.
TGCGCCAGCAGCTTGGGAACGGTCCAAGAGACCCAGTACTTC
CASSLGTVQETQYF
>.|TRBV6-2/TRBV6-3|TRBJ1-2|.
TGTGCCAGCAGTCCGGACAGTAACTATGGCTACACCTTC
CASSPDSNYGYTF
>TRBD1|TRBV7-2|TRBJ1-1|.
TGTGCCAGCAGCTTAACAGGGGGGACCACTGAAGCTTTCTTT
CASSLTGGTTEAFF
>.|TRBV28|TRBJ2-5|.
TGTGCCAGCAGTTTGGGGCTGCCGGGAGAGCCACGTGGGACCCAGTACTTC
CASSLGLPGEPRGTQYF
>TRBD1|TRBV19|TRBJ2-1|.
TGTGCCAGTAGAGACAGGGGGATAAGTGAGCAGTTCTTC
CASRDRGISEQFF
>.|TRBV6-2/TRBV6-3|TRBJ1-2|once
TGTGCCAGCAGTTACACGGGGATCAATGGCTACACCTTC
CASSYTGINGYTF
>.|TRBV27|TRBJ1-5|.
TGTGCCAGCAGTTTTATACACGGAGCCCAGCATTTT
CASSFIHGAQHF
>TRBD2|TRBV6-1|TRBJ2-1|.
TGTGCCAGCAGTGAATTGGCTAGCGGGACTGCCCGGGATGAGCAGTTCTTC
CASSELASGTARDEQFF
>.|TRBV3-1/TRBV3-2|TRBJ2-3|.
TGTGCCAGCAGCCAAGATGTCGGAGTCACAGATACGCAGTATTTT
CASSQDVGVTDTQYF
>TRBD1|TRBV19|TRBJ1-1|.
TGTGCCAGTAGTGGGGGCGTGAGGGGGCAACAGGACACTGAAGCTTTCTTT
CASSGGVRGQQDTEAFF
>TRBD2|TRBV6-6|TRBJ2-1|.
TGTGCCAGCAGTTACGATCTAGCGGGGGGGGACAATGAGCAGTTCTTC
CASSYDLAGGDNEQFF
>TRBD2|TRBV5-4|TRBJ2-5|.
TGTGCCAGCAGCCAACGACTAGCGGGAGAAGAGACCCAGTACTTC
CASSQRLAGEETQYF
>.|TRBV6-2/TRBV6-3|TRBJ1-1|.
TGTGCCAGCAGTAAGACGGCCAGGCCCACTGAAGCTTTCTTT
CASSKTARPTEAFF
>.|TRBV7-6|TRBJ1-5|.
TGTGCCAGCAGCTTAGGAACAGATAGCAATCAGCCCCAGCATTTT
CASSLGTDSNQPQHF
>TRBD2|TRBV7-2|TRBJ2-1|.
TGTGCCAGCAGCTCAACTAGCGGAGGCAATGAGCAGTTCTTC
CASSSTSGGNEQFF
>TRBD2|TRBV3-1/TRBV3-2|TRBJ2-7|.
TGTGCCAGCAGCCAAGATAGTAGCGGGAGCTCCTACGAGCAGTACTTC
CASSQDSSGSSYEQYF
>TRBD1|TRBV6-5|TRBJ2-5|.
TGTGCCAGCAGTAGCAGGACAGGTTTCCAAGAGACCCAGTACTTC
CASSSRTGFQETQYF
>.|TRBV18|TRBJ1-5|.
TGTGCCAGCTCACAGGGGTTGAATCAGCCCCAGCATTTT
CASSQGLNQPQHF
>TRBD1|TRBV9|TRBJ1-1|.
TGTGCCAGCAGCAGAGGACAGGGAGAGGGGAACACTGAAGCTTTCTTT
CASSRGQGEGNTEAFF
>TRBD1|TRBV6-1|TRBJ1-2|.
TGTGCCAGCAGTGAAGCTTCGACAGGGAACTATGGCTACACCTTC
CASSEASTGNYGYTF
>.|TRBV13|TRBJ1-1|many
TGTGCCAGCAGCTTATTGGAGCGGAACACTGAAGCTTTCTTT
CASSLLERNTEAFF
>.|TRBV29-1|TRBJ2-5|.
TGCAGCGTTACTGAGGACAGCCCGGAGACCCAGTACTTC
CSVTEDSPETQYF
>TRBD2|TRBV27|TRBJ2-1|.
TGTGCCAGCACCCCGGGACTAGCGGGAGGGCAGCCCATCTTC
CASTPGLAGGQPIF
>.|TRBV13|TRBJ1-5|.
TGTGCCAGCAGCTTAGGGGGGGCTAGCAATCAGCCCCAGCATTTT
CASSLGGASNQPQHF
>TRBD1|TRBV19|TRBJ1-5|.
TGTGCCAGTAGTTTCAGGGGGAGCAATCAGCCCCAGCATTTT
CASSFRGSNQPQHF
>TRBD2|TRBV27|TRBJ2-7|.
TGTGCCAGCTGGCGACTAGCGGGAGGCGAGCAGTACTTC
CASWRLAGGEQYF
>.|TRBV7-3|TRBJ2-1|.
TGTGCCAGCAGCCCCAACGGGTTCTCCTACAATGAGCAGTTCTTC
CASSPNGFSYNEQFF
>.|TRBV29-1|TRBJ2-3|.
TGCAGCGAAAGGACAGTTAACACAGATACGCAGTATTTT
CSERTVNTDTQYF
>.|TRBV19|TRBJ1-1|.
TGTGCCAGTAGTATAGGGGGGCAGGGTGTGACTTTCTTT
CASSIGGQGVTFF
>.|TRBV7-2|TRBJ2-2|.
TGTGCCAGCAGCTTAAATCAGGGGTCCACCGGGGAGCTGTTTTTT
CASSLNQGSTGELFF
>TRBD1|TRBV7-2|TRBJ1-2|.
TGTGCCAGCAGCTTAGAACAGGGGGCTAACTATGGCTACACCTTC
CASSLEQGANYGYTF
>TRBD1|TRBV2|TRBJ2-6|.
TGTGCCAGCAGGGGGGACAGCTCTGGGGCCAACGTCCTGACTTTC
CASRGDSSGANVLTF
>.|TRBV4-2|TRBJ1-5|.
TGTGCCAGCAGCCAAGATACGTTCAGGGGCAATCAGCCCCAGCATTTT
CASSQDTFRGNQPQHF
>.|TRBV7-2|TRBJ2-3|.
TGTGCCAGCAGCTCAACCCGACAGGATACGCAGTATTTT
CASSSTRQDTQYF
>TRBD2|TRBV28|TRBJ2-1|.
TGTGCCAGCAGTTTATTGGGACTAGCGGGAGGGCATAATGAGCAGTTCTTC
CASSLLGLAGGHNEQFF
>TRBD1|TRBV11-2|TRBJ2-7|once
TGTGCCAGCAGTCAGGACAGGGTTTACGAGCAGTACTTC
CASSQDRVYEQYF
>.|TRBV27|TRBJ1-5|.
TGTGCCAGCAGTCCCCGGGATCCGGCGGGCAATCAGCCCCAGCATTTT
CASSPRDPAGNQPQHF
>TRBD2|TRBV7-2|TRBJ2-5|.
TGTGCCAGCAGCTTAGTTAGCGGGGGTTTTCAAGAGACCCAGTACTTC
CASSLVSGGFQETQYF
>TRBD1|TRBV6-6|TRBJ1-5|.
TGTGCCAGCAGTCCTCCGGGACAAGGGGGCCTTCAGCCCCAGCATTTT
CASSPPGQGGLQPQHF
>.|TRBV18|TRBJ2-3|.
TGTGCCAGCTCCCTGGGCGGCGGGGACACAGATACGCAGTATTTT
CASSLGGGDTDTQYF
>.|TRBV9|TRBJ2-2|.
TGTGCCAGCAGTCGTAGTCTAGCGAACACCGGGGAGCTGTTTTTT
CASSRSLANTGELFF